This T cell receptor beta chain was obtained from a study of blood T cells in healthy people across ages. A J-beta primer mix and a sample-barcoded 5' primer were used in a second PCR of roughly 6 to 11 cycles. TCRdb re-called the 5' RACE reads through MiXCR, storing one row per CDR3 protein. The table lists roughly 2 million distinct CDR3 sequences, about 49% of them singletons. Germline V gives CDR1 SSHAT, CDR2 FNYEAQ (reference sequence). The CDR3 runs 15 residues. To note about this clonotype: A read error may account for a junction end that differs from germline.

This chain connects TRBV7-7 to TRBJ2-5; 9 nucleotides align to TRBD1. Source material: blood. The origin of this receptor is a middle-aged woman in good health. Here the CDR3 reads CASSPGQGSLKTQYF. In DNA form, the CDR3 reads TGTGCTAGCAGTCCGGGACAGGGTTCTTTGAAGACCCAGTACTTC. The full variable domain, rest sourced from reference TRBV7-7 and TRBJ2-5, is GAGVSQSPRYKVTKRGQDVTLRCDPISSHATLYWYQQALGQGPEFLTYFNYEAQPDKSGLPSDRFSAERPEGSISTLTIQRTEQRDSAMYRCASSPGQGSLKTQYFGPGTRLLVL.